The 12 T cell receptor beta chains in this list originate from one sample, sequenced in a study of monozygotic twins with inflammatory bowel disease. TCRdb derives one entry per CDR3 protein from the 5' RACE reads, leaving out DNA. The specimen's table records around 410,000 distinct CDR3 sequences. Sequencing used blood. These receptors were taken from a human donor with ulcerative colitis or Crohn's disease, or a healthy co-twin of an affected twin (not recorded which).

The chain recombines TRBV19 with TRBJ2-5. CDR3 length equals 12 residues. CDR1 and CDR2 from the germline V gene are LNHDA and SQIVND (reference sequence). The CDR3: CASSKSQETQYF.

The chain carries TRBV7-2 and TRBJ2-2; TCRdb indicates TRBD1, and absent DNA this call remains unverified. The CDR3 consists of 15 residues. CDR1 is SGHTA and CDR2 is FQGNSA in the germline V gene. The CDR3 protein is CASSLRTGNTGELFF.

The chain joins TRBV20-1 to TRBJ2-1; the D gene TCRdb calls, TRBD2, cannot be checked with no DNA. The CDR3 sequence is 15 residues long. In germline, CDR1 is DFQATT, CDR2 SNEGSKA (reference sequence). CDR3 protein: CSARPLGLAGVEQFF.

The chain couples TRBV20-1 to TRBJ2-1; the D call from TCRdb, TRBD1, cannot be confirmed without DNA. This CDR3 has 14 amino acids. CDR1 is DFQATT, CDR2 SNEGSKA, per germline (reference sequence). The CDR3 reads CSANRRPTYNEQFF.

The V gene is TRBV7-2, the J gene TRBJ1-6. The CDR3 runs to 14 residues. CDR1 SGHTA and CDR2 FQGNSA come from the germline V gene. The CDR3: CASSLTGPSSPLHF.

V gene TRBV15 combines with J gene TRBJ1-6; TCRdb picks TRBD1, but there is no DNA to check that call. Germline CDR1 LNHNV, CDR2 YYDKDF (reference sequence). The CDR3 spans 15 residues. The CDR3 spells CATSRMDRTNSPLHF.

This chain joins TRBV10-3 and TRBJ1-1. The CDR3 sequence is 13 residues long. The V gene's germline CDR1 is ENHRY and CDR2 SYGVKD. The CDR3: CAISGQVNTEAFF.

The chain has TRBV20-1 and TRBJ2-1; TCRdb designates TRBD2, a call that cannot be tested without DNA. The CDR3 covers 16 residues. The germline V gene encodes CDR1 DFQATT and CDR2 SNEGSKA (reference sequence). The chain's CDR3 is CSAKTSGRFPYNEQFF.

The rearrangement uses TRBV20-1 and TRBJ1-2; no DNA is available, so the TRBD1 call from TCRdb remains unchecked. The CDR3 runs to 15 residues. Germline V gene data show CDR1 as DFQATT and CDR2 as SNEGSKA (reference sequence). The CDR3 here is CSVPPFPPSNYGYTF.

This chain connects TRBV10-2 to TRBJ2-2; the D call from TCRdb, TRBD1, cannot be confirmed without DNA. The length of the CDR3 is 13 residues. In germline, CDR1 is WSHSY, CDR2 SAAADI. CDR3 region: CASRQGYTGELFF.

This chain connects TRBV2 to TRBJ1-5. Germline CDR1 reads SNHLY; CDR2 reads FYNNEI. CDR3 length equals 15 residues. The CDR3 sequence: CASSESRISNQPQHF.

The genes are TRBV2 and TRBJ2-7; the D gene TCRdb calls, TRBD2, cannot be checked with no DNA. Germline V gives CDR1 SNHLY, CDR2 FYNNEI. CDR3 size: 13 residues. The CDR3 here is CASSPPANDEQYF. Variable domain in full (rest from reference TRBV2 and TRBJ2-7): EPEVTQTPSHQVTQMGQEVILRCVPISNHLYFYWYRQILGQKVEFLVSFYNNEISEKSEIFDDQFSVERPDGSNFTLKIRSTKLEDSAMYFCASSPPANDEQYFGPGTRLTVT.